This passage covers 26 T cell receptor beta chains from one sample sequenced in a study of T-cell reconstitution after alpha-beta-depleted transplantation in children. A library of TCRbeta sequences, prepared with unique molecular identifiers, was generated. TCRdb redid the calling of the PCR reads with MiXCR, one entry per CDR3 protein. The table has roughly 420,000 distinct CDR3 sequences, roughly 15% seen once. This sample comprised PBMCs, mostly from graft donor cells, obtained 360 days after TCRalphabeta/CD19-depleted stem cell transplant. These TCRs come from a boy in the first two years of life who had a stem cell transplant for Wiskott-Aldrich syndrome, so the T cells may come from the graft donor.

This clonotype appeared a few times. V gene TRBV10-3 combines with J gene TRBJ2-1; the match to TRBD1 covers 7 bases. V was pared by 2 bases and J by 9 bases, with 4 bases of the junction left unmatched. The CDR3 contains 13 residues. The germline CDR1 and CDR2 sequences are ENHRY and SYGVKD. The CDR3 region has the DNA TGTGCCATCAGTGAGAAGGGGGCGGGTGAGCAGTTCTTC. Its translation is CAISEKGAGEQFF.

The chain has TRBV6-1 and TRBJ2-7; 9 bases line up with TRBD1. The CDR3 contains 15 residues. Germline-derived CDR1 and CDR2 are MNHNS and SASEGT. V gave up 6 bases and J gave up 5 bases; unmatched junction bases: 11. The DNA of the CDR3 is TGTGCCAGCAGCCGGACCGGGACAGGGAACCACGAGCAGTACTTC. Translating it yields CASSRTGTGNHEQYF.

The chain has TRBV11-2 and TRBJ2-5, with 12 bases identical to TRBD2. The trim removed 1 base at V and 4 bases at J, leaving 10 bases unmatched. CDR1 and CDR2 (germline): SGHAT, FQNNGV. The CDR3 has 18 amino acids. The CDR3 bases are TGTGCCAGCAGCTTAGTACGTCTAGCGGGGGGGCCTCGAGAGACCCAGTACTTC. Its protein product is CASSLVRLAGGPRETQYF. Supplemented by reference TRBV11-2 and TRBJ2-5, the full variable domain reads EAGVAQSPRYKIIEKRQSVAFWCNPISGHATLYWYQQILGQGPKLLIQFQNNGVVDDSQLPKDRFSAERLKGVDSTLKIQPAKLEDSAVYLCASSLVRLAGGPRETQYFGPGTRLLVL.

The V and J genes are TRBV4-3 and TRBJ2-7, with no clear D. V was pared by 1 base and J by 3 bases, with 13 bases between. CDR1 and CDR2 (germline): LGHNA, YSLEER. This CDR3 region has 15 residues. CDR3 in amino acids: CASSQVVLKGYEQYF. In DNA form, the CDR3 reads TGCGCCAGCAGCCAAGTAGTGCTAAAGGGCTACGAGCAGTACTTC.

This clonotype showed up just a few times. The J gene is TRBJ2-1, the V gene TRBV19, with D tentatively TRBD1 or TRBD2 (5 bases each). V lost 7 bases, J lost 4 bases, and 11 bases lay in between. Germline CDR1 is LNHDA and CDR2 is SQIVND (reference sequence). The CDR3 has 13 residues. The CDR3 spells CASTQRGYNEQFF. The CDR3 DNA sequence: TGTGCCAGTACCCAGAGGGGTTACAATGAGCAGTTCTTC.

The chain uses TRBV5-6 and TRBJ2-2; weak D call: TRBD1 (6 bases). CDR1 and CDR2 from the germline V gene are SGHDT and YYEEEE. The CDR3 spans 13 residues. Trimming pared 4 bases from V and 5 bases from J, leaving 9 bases between. In nucleotides, the CDR3 is TGTGCCAGCAGCCACAGGGCGACCGGGGAGCTGTTTTTT. It encodes CASSHRATGELFF.

This clonotype was recorded a few times. The V and J genes are TRBV5-1 and TRBJ1-2, with 9 bases fitting TRBD1. With 1 base clipped from V and 8 bases from J, the junction kept 6 bases outside the gene matches. CDR1 and CDR2 from the germline V gene are SGHRS and YFSETQ. The CDR3 contains 14 residues. CDR3 amino acids: CASSLSGTGKGYTF. CDR3 DNA: TGCGCCAGCAGCTTGTCGGGGACAGGGAAGGGCTACACCTTC.

The chain has TRBV13 and TRBJ2-5, with 8 bases identical to TRBD2. Germline lookup yields CDR1 PRHDT and CDR2 FYEKMQ (reference sequence). The CDR3 has 13 residues. The junction had 2 bases not matched to a gene; V was cut back by 3 bases and J by 5 bases. CDR3 DNA: TGTGCCAGCAGCTTCCGGGAGGGGGAGACCCAGTACTTC. Translated, it gives CASSFREGETQYF.

This clonotype has just a few counts. CDR3 in DNA: TGCGCCAGCAGCTTGGTTCTCGATAGCTCCTACGAGCAGTACTTC. Amino acid sequence: CASSLVLDSSYEQYF. The chain combines TRBV5-1 with TRBJ2-7; D is ambiguous. Trimming removed 0 bases from V and 0 bases from J, with 10 bases in between. This CDR3 region has 15 residues. Germline V gives CDR1 SGHRS, CDR2 YFSETQ.

The chain has TRBV7-2 and TRBJ2-7; tentatively, D is TRBD2 (6 bases). Trimming took 3 bases from V and 2 from J, leaving 11 bases between them. The CDR3 covers 14 residues. The germline gives CDR1 SGHTA, CDR2 FQGNSA. The CDR3 sequence: CASSFRGVPYEQYF. The CDR3 nucleotides read TGTGCCAGCAGCTTCCGCGGGGTCCCCTACGAGCAGTACTTC.

This clonotype has just a few counts. The J gene is TRBJ2-7, the V gene TRBV4-3, with a weak D call TRBD1 (6 bases). This CDR3 is 17 amino acids long. The V end lost 0 bases, the J end lost 0 bases, and 15 bases lay between the germline ends. The germline gives CDR1 LGHNA, CDR2 YSLEER. CDR3 sequence: CASSQEVYDRSSYEQYF. The CDR3 bases are TGCGCCAGCAGCCAAGAAGTCTACGACAGGAGCTCCTACGAGCAGTACTTC.

The sample holds a few counts of this clonotype. The rearrangement links TRBV20-1 to TRBJ2-6; the D is unclear. CDR1 is DFQATT, CDR2 SNEGSKA, per germline (reference sequence). This CDR3 is 17 amino acids long. The V gene lost 2 bases and the J gene lost 0 bases, with 14 bases spanning the gap. The CDR3 loop reads CSARSGAFGSGANVLTF. The CDR3 DNA follows: TGCAGTGCTAGATCGGGCGCTTTTGGCTCTGGGGCCAACGTCCTGACTTTC.

This clonotype has a handful of counts. The V gene is TRBV7-9, the J gene TRBJ2-4, with D perhaps matching TRBD1 (5 bases). The V gene lost 8 bases and the J gene lost 6 bases, with 11 bases spanning the gap. Germline values: CDR1 SEHNR, CDR2 FQNEAQ (reference sequence). The CDR3 length is 12 residues. The CDR3 DNA reads as TGTGCCAGCTCAACCCAGGGAAACATTCAGTACTTC. Its protein product is CASSTQGNIQYF.

This clonotype was picked up many times. V and J are TRBV7-2 and TRBJ2-7; perhaps TRBD1 as D (6 bases). Trimming cost V 5 bases and J 7 bases, with 18 bases left between them. Germline values: CDR1 SGHTA, CDR2 FQGNSA. The CDR3 contains 14 residues. The chain's CDR3 is CASSPTGFLGEQYF. The CDR3 DNA follows: TGTGCCAGCAGCCCGACAGGTTTTCTAGGAGAGCAGTACTTC.

This clonotype was seen only a few times. The chain uses TRBV2 and TRBJ2-7, with 13 bases that match TRBD2. After removal of 4 bases from V and 1 base from J, the junction contained 7 bases not matched to a gene. Per the germline V gene, CDR1 is SNHLY and CDR2 is FYNNEI. The CDR3 is 17 amino acids. The CDR3 nucleotides read TGTGCCAGCAGTGTCGGGACTAGCGGGACCGCTTCCTACGAGCAGTACTTC. Translated: CASSVGTSGTASYEQYF.

V and J are TRBV7-7 and TRBJ2-2; the D is unclear. The CDR3 runs 15 residues. Germline CDR1 and CDR2: SSHAT and FNYEAQ (reference sequence). The germline V and J ends were trimmed by 2 bases and 0 bases, with 7 bases remaining between them. The CDR3 region has the DNA TGTGCCAGCAGCTTAAGTACAGCGAACACCGGGGAGCTGTTTTTT. This codes for CASSLSTANTGELFF.

The V gene is TRBV6-2 or TRBV6-3, the J gene TRBJ1-2; tentatively, D is TRBD1 (5 bases). With 2 bases removed from V and 8 bases from J, the gap between germline ends came to 6 bases. Per germline, CDR1 MNHEY and CDR2 SVGEGT. CDR3 size: 11 residues. The CDR3 DNA follows: TGTGCCAGCAGTTACGGGGGAGGCTACACCTTC. Its protein is CASSYGGGYTF.

This clonotype showed up just a few times. The chain employs TRBV6-1 and TRBJ2-1, with TRBD2 as a possible D gene (6 bases). The CDR3 has 14 residues. V was trimmed by 6 bases and J by 4 bases, leaving 13 bases between them. CDR1 is MNHNS, CDR2 SASEGT, per germline. Written as DNA, the CDR3 is TGTGCCAGCAGCCTGCGGGGCGGGTACAATGAGCAGTTCTTC. It yields the protein CASSLRGGYNEQFF.

This clonotype was seen only a few times. This chain connects TRBV15 to TRBJ2-2; maybe TRBD2 (6 bases). With 4 bases removed from V and 3 bases from J, the gap between germline ends came to 18 bases. This CDR3 region has 17 residues. From germline, CDR1 is LNHNV and CDR2 YYDKDF (reference sequence). The CDR3 DNA reads TGTGCCACCAGCATAACCTCACTAGCAGAGGACACCGGGGAGCTGTTTTTT. This gives the protein CATSITSLAEDTGELFF.

This clonotype was found a few times. V usage is TRBV20-1 and J usage is TRBJ2-6; D assignment may be TRBD1 or TRBD2 (6 bases each). Looked up from germline, CDR1 is DFQATT and CDR2 is SNEGSKA (reference sequence). V was trimmed by 6 bases and J by 0 bases, leaving 15 bases between them. The CDR3 contains 16 residues. This CDR3 is CSAEGGPPSGANVLTF. In nucleotides, the CDR3 is TGCAGTGCCGAGGGGGGCCCCCCCTCTGGGGCCAACGTCCTGACTTTC.

The CDR3 coding sequence is TGTGCCAGCAGCGTAGTGGGGACGTTACTCTCCTACAATGAGCAGTTCTTC. This encodes CASSVVGTLLSYNEQFF. This chain joins TRBV9 and TRBJ2-1, with D perhaps assigned TRBD1 or TRBD2 (5 bases each). This CDR3 has 17 amino acids. V was clipped by 0 bases and J by 0 bases, with 13 bases between them. Germline V gene data show CDR1 as SGDLS and CDR2 as YYNGEE.

This clonotype was recorded at least ten times. J is TRBJ2-7 and V is TRBV20-1; 9 positions agree with TRBD1. Germline CDR1 DFQATT, CDR2 SNEGSKA (reference sequence). The CDR3 contains 14 residues. V shed 0 bases and J 3 bases; nucleotides not matched to a gene: 3. The CDR3 loop is CSARDRDRVYEQYF. The DNA for the CDR3 is TGCAGTGCTAGAGATAGGGACAGGGTCTACGAGCAGTACTTC.

V gene TRBV5-1 combines with J gene TRBJ2-6; D is perhaps TRBD2 (6 bases). Germline CDR1 SGHRS, CDR2 YFSETQ. V was shortened by 5 bases and J by 3 bases, with 12 bases between the two germline ends. The CDR3 totals 15 residues. Here the CDR3 DNA reads TGCGCCAGCAGGCGGGAAGTGTTTGGGGCCAACGTCCTGACTTTC. Protein sequence: CASRREVFGANVLTF.

In its sample, this clonotype was seen a few times. This sequence joins TRBV25-1 and TRBJ2-5; D assignment may be TRBD1 or TRBD2 (5 bases each). This CDR3 is 16 amino acids long. Germline-derived CDR1 and CDR2 are MGHDK and SYGVNS. V gave up 7 bases and J gave up 5 bases, with 23 bases separating them. CDR3 loop: CASMLGAEGWWETQYF. The CDR3 nucleotides are TGTGCCAGCATGTTAGGGGCAGAGGGATGGTGGGAGACCCAGTACTTC. The full variable domain, its missing parts supplied by reference TRBV25-1 and TRBJ2-5, is EADIYQTPRYLVIGTGKKITLECSQTMGHDKMYWYQQDPGMELHLIHYSYGVNSTEKGDLSSESTVSRIRTEHFPLTLESARPSHTSQYLCASMLGAEGWWETQYFGPGTRLLVL.

The CDR3 DNA reads as TGTGCCATCAGTGACAGGGTTGACAATGAGCAGTTCTTC. It is translated as CAISDRVDNEQFF. The rearrangement links TRBV10-3 to TRBJ2-1; D is perhaps TRBD1 (5 bases). Germline CDR1 ENHRY, CDR2 SYGVKD. V was clipped by 3 bases and J by 5 bases, with 8 bases between them. CDR3 length: 13 amino acids.

CDR3: CAWSWAPPLLDVGFF. The CDR3, as DNA: TGTGCCTGGAGTTGGGCTCCCCCACTTTTGGATGTGGGGTTCTTC. The chain is built from TRBV30 and TRBJ2-1; D not resolved. This CDR3 comprises 15 residues. The germline CDR1 and CDR2 sequences are GTSNPN and SVGIG (reference sequence). V was cut by 2 bases and J by 15 bases, with 26 bases left in between. Combining the CDR3 with reference TRBV30 and TRBJ2-1 gives the whole variable domain SQTIHQWPATLVQPVGSPLSLECTVEGTSNPNLYWYRQAAGRGLQLLFYSVGIGQISSEVPQNLSASRPQDRQFILSSKKLLLSDSGFYLCAWSWAPPLLDVGFFGPGTRLTVL.